These 18 T cell receptor beta chains were all obtained from the same sample, sequenced in a study of shared clonotypes between healthy human individuals. Some clones are missing from TCRdb's copy, which holds only in-frame ones; the method was immunoSEQ multiplex PCR. The sample lists almost 700,000 clones; around 90% were seen once. Selected positively for CCR7 and CD45RO-negative, naive CD8 cells excluded terminally differentiated effector memory CD45RA+ cells. Specimen: naive CD8+ T cells sorted from blood. These receptor sequences come from a young man in good health.

This clone was found once. The chain carries TRBV18 and TRBJ2-1, with 13 bases that match TRBD2. The CDR3 consists of 17 residues. CDR1 and CDR2 from the germline V gene are KGHSH and LQKENI. V shed 0 bases, J shed 6 bases, and the junction held 5 bases outside the gene matches. This CDR3 reads CASSPPRLAGGSNEQFF. Written as DNA, the CDR3 is TGTGCCAGCTCACCACCGAGACTAGCGGGAGGATCCAATGAGCAGTTCTTC. The variable domain in full, with the rest retrieved from reference TRBV18 and TRBJ2-1, is NAGVMQNPRHLVRRRGQEARLRCSPMKGHSHVYWYRQLPEEGLKFMVYLQKENIIDESGMPKERFSAEFPKEGPSILRIQQVVRGDSAAYFCASSPPRLAGGSNEQFFGPGTRLTVL.

The chain is built from TRBV7-9 and TRBJ2-7; tentative D call: TRBD1 (5 bases). The CDR3 has 14 residues. Germline CDR1 reads SEHNR; CDR2 reads FQNEAQ (reference sequence). V lost 2 bases, J lost 4 bases, and 12 bases lay in between. CDR3 in amino acids: CASSLSSGLYEQYF. In DNA form, the CDR3 reads TGTGCCAGCAGCTTAAGTTCAGGGTTATACGAGCAGTACTTC. Full variable domain (missing parts from reference TRBV7-9 and TRBJ2-7): DTGVSQNPRHKITKRGQNVTFRCDPISEHNRLYWYRQTLGQGPEFLTYFQNEAQLEKSRLLSDRFSAERPKGSFSTLEIQRTEQGDSAMYLCASSLSSGLYEQYFGPGTRLTVT.

This clone was seen a single time. This rearrangement joins TRBV28 to TRBJ2-7; D possibly corresponds to TRBD2 (5 bases). Trimming took off 3 bases at V and 7 bases at J, with 13 bases between the two ends. The CDR3 is 13 residues long. Germline V gene sequence: CDR1 MDHEN, CDR2 SYDVKM. DNA for the CDR3: TGTGCCAGCAGTTTTCGGGTGGACTGGGAGCAGTACTTC. Its protein product is CASSFRVDWEQYF.

The chain combines TRBV7-9 with TRBJ2-7, with D perhaps TRBD1 (7 bases). V lost 3 bases to trimming and J lost 6 bases, with 27 bases between them. CDR3 size: 18 residues. Germline V gene lookup returns CDR1 SEHNR and CDR2 FQNEAQ (reference sequence). Here the CDR3 reads CASSFMSSRAGGRFEQYF. CDR3 DNA: TGTGCCAGCAGCTTCATGAGTAGTCGGGCAGGGGGGCGTTTCGAGCAGTACTTC.

CDR3 coding DNA: TGTGCCAGCAGTTTCTTCAGGGACACCGGGGAGCTGTTTTTT. Translating it yields CASSFFRDTGELFF. The genes are TRBV27 and TRBJ2-2, with D possibly being TRBD1 (5 bases). Trimming cost V 3 bases and J 3 bases, with 8 bases left between them. Germline loops: CDR1 MNHEY, CDR2 SMNVEV (reference sequence). This CDR3 has 14 residues.

The chain links TRBV7-6 to TRBJ1-3; D not resolved. Germline CDR1 and CDR2: SGHVS and FNYEAQ. V dropped 2 bases and J dropped 9 bases, with 20 bases sitting between them. This CDR3 spans 16 amino acids. The CDR3 coding sequence is TGTGCCAGCAGCTTATATGGGCAGGCCGGCCGGGGCACCATATATTTT. This encodes CASSLYGQAGRGTIYF.

As regards this clone: An end of the junction does not agree with germline; a read error may underlie this. Other DNA sequences of this sample code for an identical CDR3. This chain uses TRBV30 with TRBJ1-1; maybe TRBD1 (6 bases). Germline V gene sequence: CDR1 GTSNPN, CDR2 SVGIG (reference sequence). The length of the CDR3 is 17 residues. The CDR3 DNA sequence: TGTGCCTGGAGTGCAAACCCGGGGGGGACATCGAACACTGAAGCCTTCTTT. It translates to CAWSANPGGTSNTEAFF.

Concerning this clone itself: Other DNA sequences in this sample translate to the same CDR3. The chain has TRBV5-4 and TRBJ2-1; TRBD1 aligns across 9 bases. CDR3 length: 14 amino acids. J gave up 8 bases and V 4 bases, and 7 bases lay outside the gene matches. The germline V gene has CDR1 SGHNT and CDR2 YYREEE (reference sequence). CDR3 region: CASSRPGQGDEQFF. CDR3 DNA: TGTGCCAGCAGCCGACCGGGACAGGGTGATGAGCAGTTCTTC.

The chain employs TRBV4-1 and TRBJ1-2, with D unresolved. V was shortened by 0 bases and J by 10 bases, with 12 bases between the two germline ends. Germline-derived CDR1 and CDR2 are MGHRA and YSYEKL. This CDR3 has 13 amino acids. CDR3 nucleotide sequence: TGCGCCAGCAGCCAAGAAATGGCGGGTGCCTACACCTTC. Amino acid sequence: CASSQEMAGAYTF.

The rearrangement joins TRBV28 to TRBJ2-1; a possible D gene is TRBD2 (6 bases). With 7 bases removed from V and 5 bases from J, the gap between germline ends came to 18 bases. The germline gives CDR1 MDHEN, CDR2 SYDVKM. The CDR3 totals 15 residues. CDR3 nucleotide sequence: TGTGCCAGCAACGTGGGGGGTCTACGGAACAATGAGCAGTTCTTC. This codes for CASNVGGLRNNEQFF.

The rearrangement uses TRBV11-2 and TRBJ2-7; perhaps TRBD1 as D (6 bases). Trimming removed 3 bases from V and 3 bases from J, with 9 bases in between. The germline CDR1 and CDR2 sequences are SGHAT and FQNNGV. This CDR3 is 13 amino acids long. The CDR3 bases are TGTGCCAGCAGCTTCAACAGGGTCTACGAGCAGTACTTC. Protein product: CASSFNRVYEQYF.

The V gene is TRBV28, the J gene TRBJ2-5; 9 bases are a match to TRBD1. CDR3 length: 14 amino acids. V lost 7 bases and J lost 2; bases outside the gene matches: 5. Germline CDR1 is MDHEN and CDR2 is SYDVKM. For the CDR3, the DNA is TGTGCCAGCATCCCCGGGACAGGGCAAGAGACCCAGTACTTC. It is translated as CASIPGTGQETQYF.

The gene calls are TRBV6-5 and TRBJ2-1, with D possibly being TRBD2 (6 bases). V was shortened by 7 bases and J by 10 bases, with 17 bases between the two germline ends. CDR3 length equals 13 residues. Germline loops: CDR1 MNHEY, CDR2 SVGAGI. In DNA form, the CDR3 reads TGTGCCAGCATGCTAGCGCCTCGAACAGAGCAGTTCTTC. Translating gives CASMLAPRTEQFF.

The chain combines TRBV5-1 with TRBJ2-3, with D tentatively TRBD2 (6 bases). The V and J ends lost 3 bases and 2 bases respectively, with 13 bases between them. In germline, CDR1 is SGHRS, CDR2 YFSETQ. This CDR3 has 15 residues. Here the CDR3 DNA reads TGCGCCAGCAGCTCCTTAGCGGTCTTCACAGATACGCAGTATTTT. Translated: CASSSLAVFTDTQYF. Full variable domain (remainder filled in from reference TRBV5-1 and TRBJ2-3): KAGVTQTPRYLIKTRGQQVTLSCSPISGHRSVSWYQQTPGQGLQFLFEYFSETQRNKGNFPGRFSGRQFSNSRSEMNVSTLELGDSALYLCASSSLAVFTDTQYFGPGTRLTVL.

The V call is TRBV4-1, the J call TRBJ2-1; TRBD2 matches at 8 bases. The germline V gene has CDR1 MGHRA and CDR2 YSYEKL. V shed 6 bases and J 7 bases; nucleotides not matched to a gene: 5. CDR3 length equals 13 residues. The CDR3 is CASRPGLENEQFF. The CDR3 DNA is TGCGCCAGCAGACCGGGACTAGAAAATGAGCAGTTCTTC.

V and J are TRBV27 and TRBJ1-5; TRBD1 aligns across 9 bases. Trimming at V came to 6 bases and at J to 1 base, leaving 4 bases not matched to a gene. Germline CDR1 reads MNHEY; CDR2 reads SMNVEV (reference sequence). The CDR3 covers 15 residues. As DNA, the CDR3 is TGTGCCAGCAGCCTGGGGACAGGGAGCAATCAGCCCCAGCATTTT. It translates to CASSLGTGSNQPQHF.

The V gene is TRBV6-6, the J gene TRBJ2-1; D is unclear. V shed 0 bases and J shed 7 bases, with 10 bases lying between them. Germline assignment: CDR1 MNHNY and CDR2 SVGAGI (reference sequence). The CDR3 has 14 amino acids. CDR3 residues: CASSYSMERNEQFF. CDR3 sequence (DNA): TGTGCCAGCAGTTACTCGATGGAAAGGAATGAGCAGTTCTTC.

The chain has TRBV5-1 and TRBJ2-2; 7 bases line up with TRBD1. Germline V gene sequence: CDR1 SGHRS, CDR2 YFSETQ. V lost 4 bases, J lost 5 bases, and 8 bases stayed unmatched. The CDR3 is 15 residues long. The CDR3 DNA sequence: TGCGCCAGCAGCCCAGACAGGGCCACGACCGGGGAGCTGTTTTTT. Its translation is CASSPDRATTGELFF.